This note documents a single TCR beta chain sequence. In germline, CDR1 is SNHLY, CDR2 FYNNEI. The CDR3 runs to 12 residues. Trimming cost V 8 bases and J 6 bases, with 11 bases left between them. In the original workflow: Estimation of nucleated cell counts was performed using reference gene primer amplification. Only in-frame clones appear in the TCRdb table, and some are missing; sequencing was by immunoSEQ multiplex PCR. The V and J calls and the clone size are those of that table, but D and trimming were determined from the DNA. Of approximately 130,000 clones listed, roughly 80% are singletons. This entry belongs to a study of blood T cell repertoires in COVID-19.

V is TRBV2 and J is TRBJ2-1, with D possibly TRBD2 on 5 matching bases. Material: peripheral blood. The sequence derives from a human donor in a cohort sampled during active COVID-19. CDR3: CASLGSFNEQFF. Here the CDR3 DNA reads TGTGCCAGCTTGGGGAGTTTCAATGAGCAGTTCTTC.